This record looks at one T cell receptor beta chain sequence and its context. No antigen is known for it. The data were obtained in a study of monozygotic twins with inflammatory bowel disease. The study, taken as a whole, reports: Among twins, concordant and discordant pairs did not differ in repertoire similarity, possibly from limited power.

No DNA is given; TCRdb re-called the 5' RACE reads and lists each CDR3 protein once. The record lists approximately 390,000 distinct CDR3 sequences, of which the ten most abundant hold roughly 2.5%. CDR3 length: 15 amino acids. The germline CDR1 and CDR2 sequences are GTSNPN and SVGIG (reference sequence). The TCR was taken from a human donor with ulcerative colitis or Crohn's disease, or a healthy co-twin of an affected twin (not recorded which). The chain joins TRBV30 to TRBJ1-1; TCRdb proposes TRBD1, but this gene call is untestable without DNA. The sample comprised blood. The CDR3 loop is CAWRAGQKMNTEAFF.